This T cell receptor beta chain was sequenced during a study of T cells expressing NK-cell markers. Across the whole study: Cells sorted as CD3+CD56+NKG2C+, CD3+CD56+NKG2C- and CD3+CD56-NKG2C+ T cells supplied the TCR beta repertoires.

cDNA encoding TCR beta was synthesized via 5'RACE template switching incorporating UMIs. Each CDR3 protein gets one entry in TCRdb, which reprocessed the 5' RACE reads and gives no DNA. Here the sample table reports approximately 440,000 distinct CDR3 sequences. CDR3 length: 13 residues. The germline V gene encodes CDR1 WSHSY and CDR2 SAAADI. Material for sequencing was blood T cells: a sorted CD56 or NKG2C T cell subset, CD4+ or CD8+ T cells, or bulk PBMC T cells (not recorded which). This TCR came from a woman aged 50 to 60 in good health. This rearrangement joins TRBV10-2 to TRBJ2-1; absent DNA, TCRdb's TRBD1 call cannot be checked. Here the CDR3 reads CAGRGGPNNEQFF.